This is a list of T cell receptor beta chains from one sample in a study of blood T cell repertoires in COVID-19. Using immunoSEQ multiplex PCR, the repertoire was profiled, and TCRdb retains in-frame clones only, with some absent. The sample yields 200,000 to 300,000 clones, 80% to 90% seen once. Sequencing was performed on PBMCs or T cells enriched from blood (not recorded which). The source of these receptors is a man aged 35 to 55 who had recovered from COVID-19. Each CDR3 is given with its conserved first and last residue. Fields, in order: clone size, D gene, V gene, J gene, CDR3 DNA, CDR3 protein. A D gene is named only where the DNA matches it firmly. Clone sizes are given selectively: once, few, many, or a class where the clone is expanded.

clone_size: NA; d_call: TRBD1; v_call: TRBV25-1; j_call: TRBJ2-7; cdr3_nt: TGTGCCAGCAGTGAATTATGGGACAGGGGATATACGACGCAGTACTTC; cdr3_aa: CASSELWDRGYTTQYF
clone_size: NA; d_call: TRBD1; v_call: TRBV18; j_call: TRBJ1-1; cdr3_nt: TGTGCCAGAGGGACAGGGGTTCTGGACACTGAAGCTTTCTTT; cdr3_aa: CARGTGVLDTEAFF
clone_size: NA; d_call: NA; v_call: TRBV14; j_call: TRBJ1-2; cdr3_nt: TGTGCCAGCAGCCAAGAAATTATAGGGGGTGGCTACACCTTC; cdr3_aa: CASSQEIIGGGYTF
clone_size: NA; d_call: TRBD1; v_call: TRBV19; j_call: TRBJ1-1; cdr3_nt: TGTGCCAGTAGTTTGGACAGGGCGAAAATTAAGAAAGTGAACACTGAAGCTTTCTTT; cdr3_aa: CASSLDRAKIKKVNTEAFF
clone_size: NA; d_call: NA; v_call: TRBV1; j_call: TRBJ1-1; cdr3_nt: TGCACCAGCAGCCGTAGGCAGGGTGCCCCGGACGGACAGAACACTGAAGCTTTCTTT; cdr3_aa: CTSSRRQGAPDGQNTEAFF
clone_size: NA; d_call: NA; v_call: TRBV5-1; j_call: TRBJ1-2; cdr3_nt: TGCGCCAGCAGCTTGGAGGACAATTTCAGGCGTGGCTACACCTTC; cdr3_aa: CASSLEDNFRRGYTF
clone_size: NA; d_call: NA; v_call: TRBV7-3; j_call: TRBJ1-1; cdr3_nt: TGTGCCAGCAGCCGAGAAGGGGGTATGGACACTGAAGCTTTCTTT; cdr3_aa: CASSREGGMDTEAFF
clone_size: once; d_call: TRBD2; v_call: TRBV4-2; j_call: TRBJ2-5; cdr3_nt: TGTGCCAGCAGCCAGGCCTGGACTAGCGGGGGGCAAGAGACCCAGTACTTC; cdr3_aa: CASSQAWTSGGQETQYF
clone_size: NA; d_call: NA; v_call: TRBV7-9; j_call: TRBJ1-4; cdr3_nt: TGTGCCAGCAGCTCCTACCCGTGGACAGCTGCAACTAATGAAAAACTGTTTTTT; cdr3_aa: CASSSYPWTAATNEKLFF
clone_size: NA; d_call: NA; v_call: TRBV5-4; j_call: TRBJ1-4; cdr3_nt: TGTGCCAGCAGCTTGGGAGCGGGGGTAAATGAAAAACTGTTTTTT; cdr3_aa: CASSLGAGVNEKLFF
clone_size: few; d_call: TRBD2; v_call: TRBV7-8; j_call: TRBJ2-3; cdr3_nt: TGTGCCAGCAGCTTAGTTACCGGGACTAGCGTTGATACGCAGTATTTT; cdr3_aa: CASSLVTGTSVDTQYF
clone_size: NA; d_call: NA; v_call: TRBV24-1; j_call: TRBJ1-2; cdr3_nt: TGTGCCACCAGTGATTCGTATAACTATGGCTACACCTTC; cdr3_aa: CATSDSYNYGYTF
clone_size: NA; d_call: NA; v_call: TRBV27; j_call: TRBJ2-1; cdr3_nt: TGTGCCAGCAGTTTATTCCTAGCTGCCAATGAGCAGTTCTTC; cdr3_aa: CASSLFLAANEQFF
clone_size: NA; d_call: TRBD2; v_call: TRBV14; j_call: TRBJ2-5; cdr3_nt: TGTGCCAGCAGCCCACTGACTAGCGTTGAGACCCAGTACTTC; cdr3_aa: CASSPLTSVETQYF
clone_size: NA; d_call: NA; v_call: TRBV28; j_call: TRBJ2-7; cdr3_nt: TGTGCCGGCAGAGGGAGCTTAGGGGAGCAGTACTTC; cdr3_aa: CAGRGSLGEQYF
clone_size: NA; d_call: TRBD2; v_call: TRBV18; j_call: TRBJ2-7; cdr3_nt: TGTGCCAGCTCATCGGGGACTAGCGGCACCTACGAGCAGTACTTC; cdr3_aa: CASSSGTSGTYEQYF
clone_size: NA; d_call: TRBD2; v_call: TRBV4-2; j_call: TRBJ2-7; cdr3_nt: TGTGCCAGCAGCCAAGATTCATCGTCGGGAGGGTATTTTCCCCGTTACGAGCAGTACTTC; cdr3_aa: CASSQDSSSGGYFPRYEQYF
clone_size: few; d_call: TRBD2; v_call: TRBV19; j_call: TRBJ2-1; cdr3_nt: TGTGCCAGTAGTTTCAAGCGGGACGGCTCCTACAATGAGCAGTTCTTC; cdr3_aa: CASSFKRDGSYNEQFF
clone_size: NA; d_call: NA; v_call: TRBV9; j_call: TRBJ2-3; cdr3_nt: TGTGCCAGCAGCGTGTGGTCTGAGGGCACAGATACGCAGTATTTT; cdr3_aa: CASSVWSEGTDTQYF
clone_size: NA; d_call: NA; v_call: TRBV19; j_call: TRBJ2-1; cdr3_nt: TGTGCCAGTAGTATAACGGGGGTTTCATACAATGAGCAGTTCTTC; cdr3_aa: CASSITGVSYNEQFF
clone_size: NA; d_call: NA; v_call: TRBV5-6; j_call: TRBJ2-3; cdr3_nt: TGTGCCAGCAGCCGCGGGTTTTCGGGGGGCTCAAATACGCAGTATTTT; cdr3_aa: CASSRGFSGGSNTQYF
clone_size: few; d_call: NA; v_call: TRBV10-2; j_call: TRBJ1-1; cdr3_nt: TGCGCCAGCAGTGATGCGGAGAACACTGAAGCTTTCTTT; cdr3_aa: CASSDAENTEAFF
clone_size: NA; d_call: NA; v_call: TRBV6-5; j_call: TRBJ2-7; cdr3_nt: TGTGCCAGCACCCAAGACAGAGGACACTACGAGCAGTACTTC; cdr3_aa: CASTQDRGHYEQYF